Included here is one T cell receptor (beta chain) sequence, with context. Its antigen is unidentified. Clones were read by immunoSEQ multiplex PCR, and TCRdb kept only the in-frame ones, dropping some. The table records over 65,000 clones, just over 85% of them present only once. Individuals having autoimmune disease history or systemic immunosuppression were not enrolled. The data stem from a study of OX40 agonist ivuxolimab in advanced cancers. As for the study in general: The dose of intravenous ivuxolimab that patients received every 2 weeks ranged from 0.01 to 10 mg/kg. Partial responses were achieved by three patients: one hepatocellular carcinoma, two cutaneous melanoma.

The length of the CDR3 is 13 residues. Germline loops: CDR1 SGDLS, CDR2 YYNGEE. Deletions cut 0 bases from V and 7 bases from J, with 10 bases between. General observations from the study: Antigen specificity of clonally expanded peripheral T cells was not established.

The chain carries TRBV9 and TRBJ2-5; perhaps D is TRBD1 or TRBD2 (6 bases each). Sequenced material: CD4+ or CD8+ T cells sorted from blood, taken in a trial of the OX40 agonist ivuxolimab. The TCR originated in an adult with an advanced solid tumor such as melanoma, head and neck, liver or kidney cancer. CDR3 DNA sequence: TGTGCCAGCAGCGTAGGGTCGGGGGCGACCCAGTACTTC. It yields the protein CASSVGSGATQYF.